This TCR beta chain emerged from a study of blood T cell repertoires in COVID-19. Sequencing was performed with immunoSEQ multiplex PCR; in TCRdb, only in-frame clones are kept and a portion is missing. Of roughly 240,000 clones listed, approximately 90% are singletons. V lost 5 bases to trimming and J lost 0 bases, with 22 bases between them. The CDR3 contains 19 residues. Germline values: CDR1 SGHTA, CDR2 FQGTGA. Enrollees, about 18 to 89 years old, lived in 25 or so US areas. Participant reports of clinical history set cohort assignment. Participants classified as exposed had met a COVID-19 case within 2 weeks before study entry.

The V gene is TRBV7-3, the J gene TRBJ2-2, with D possibly TRBD2 on 6 matching bases. Sequenced: PBMCs or T cells enriched from blood (not recorded which). This receptor was obtained from a man aged 45-60 years who had been exposed to COVID-19. In nucleotides, the CDR3 is TGTGCCAGCAGCCGACTTGCCGGGGGAGCGTTCGCGAACACCGGGGAGCTGTTTTTT. Residues: CASSRLAGGAFANTGELFF.